The sequence of this TCR beta chain was determined in a study of blood T cell repertoires in COVID-19. Background on the study: There were acute and convalescent COVID-19 samples, and they came from the United States, Italy and Spain. T cells, B-cell-depleted T cells, or PBMCs provided the cDNA or gDNA that served as material.

The CDR3 extends over 14 amino acids. V gave up 10 bases and J gave up 6 bases; unmatched junction bases: 10. CDR1 MNHEY and CDR2 SVGAGI come from the germline V gene. The authors' processing: Amplification with reference gene primers provided the estimates of nucleated cell counts. TCRdb keeps only in-frame clones here, not all; method: immunoSEQ multiplex PCR. V, J and clone size are taken as reported in that table, and D and trimming were inferred from the DNA itself. The sample lists some 170,000 clones, 82% seen once, with 8.4% in the top ten. Input material: peripheral blood. The chain links TRBV6-5 to TRBJ2-7; 12 nucleotides line up with TRBD1. The clonotype comes from a woman between 65 and 79 years old with acute or convalescent COVID-19. CDR3 amino acids: CATIPGTGGGEQYF. CDR3 nucleotides: TGTGCCACTATACCCGGGACAGGGGGCGGCGAGCAGTACTTC.